One and the same sample provided the 31 T cell receptor beta chains below, sequenced in a study of CD8+CD57+ T cells in acquired aplastic anemia. TCR beta VDJ and CDR3 profiling used genomic DNA as template. TCRdb re-called the reads through MiXCR, storing one row per CDR3 protein. The sample shows under 75,000 distinct CDR3 sequences, 45% to 60% of them seen only once. Sequencing input: sorted CD4+, CD8+, or CD8+CD57+ T cells (not recorded which) from PBMCs. Receptor source: a human donor in good health, serving as a control.

This clonotype was observed at least ten times. Germline is not matched at one junction end, which may reflect a read error. This chain connects TRBV7-8 to TRBJ2-7; 7 nucleotides match TRBD1. The CDR3 runs 14 residues. The germline gives CDR1 SGHVS, CDR2 FQNEAQ. This CDR3 reads CASSLRDSSYEQYF. The CDR3 DNA is TGCGCCAGCAGCCTCCGGGACAGCTCCTACGAGCAGTACTTC.

The rearrangement uses TRBV9 and TRBJ2-7; the match to TRBD2 covers 16 bases. Germline values: CDR1 SGDLS, CDR2 YYNGEE. The CDR3 is 16 residues long. Trimming removed 3 bases from V and 4 bases from J; junction bases left unmatched: 4. The DNA for the CDR3 is TGTGCCAGCAGCGGGGGACTAGCGGGAGGGCCTTACGAGCAGTACTTC. Translating gives CASSGGLAGGPYEQYF.

This clonotype was counted at least ten times. The V gene is TRBV12-3 or TRBV12-4, the J gene TRBJ2-1; TRBD1 is a possible D gene (6 bases). The V gene lost 8 bases and the J gene lost 3 bases, with 20 bases spanning the gap. The CDR3 is 16 amino acids. The CDR3 bases are TGTGCCAGCTTTAAAAGAGGACAGCACAACTACAATGAGCAGTTCTTC. Translation gives CASFKRGQHNYNEQFF.

This clonotype was observed a single time. The V call is TRBV20-1, the J call TRBJ2-1; 9 bases align to TRBD2. Germline assignment: CDR1 DFQATT and CDR2 SNEGSKA (reference sequence). This CDR3 spans 14 amino acids. V shed 1 base, J shed 6 bases, and the junction held 4 bases outside the gene matches. The CDR3 nucleotides are TGCAGTGCTAGAGGGGCGGGAGGGCCCAATGAGCAGTTCTTC. The encoded protein is CSARGAGGPNEQFF.

The V gene is TRBV20-1, the J gene TRBJ2-1; TRBD2 aligns across 7 bases. In germline, CDR1 is DFQATT, CDR2 SNEGSKA (reference sequence). V lost 8 bases and J lost 4; bases outside the gene matches: 14. The CDR3 runs to 15 residues. CDR3 bases: TGCAGTTTAAGAGCGGGACTGAAAATTTACAATGAGCAGTTCTTC. The encoded protein is CSLRAGLKIYNEQFF.

The CDR3 DNA reads TGTGCCACCAGTGATCGGTTACCTGGGGCCAACGTCCTGACTTTC. Translation: CATSDRLPGANVLTF. This chain uses TRBV24-1 with TRBJ2-6; D is undetermined. Deletions cut 3 bases from V and 2 bases from J, with 7 bases between. Germline CDR1 reads KGHDR; CDR2 reads SFDVKD. The CDR3 runs 15 residues.

The chain joins TRBV12-3 or TRBV12-4 to TRBJ1-5; the match to TRBD1 covers 8 bases. After removal of 2 bases from V and 4 bases from J, the junction contained 4 bases not matched to a gene. CDR3 length equals 15 residues. CDR3 sequence (DNA): TGTGCCAGCAGTTTAAGGACAGGGAATAATCAGCCCCAGCATTTT. Protein product: CASSLRTGNNQPQHF.

The chain joins TRBV19 to TRBJ2-7; 11 nucleotides align to TRBD2. Germline assignment: CDR1 LNHDA and CDR2 SQIVND (reference sequence). Unmatched junction bases numbered 5, after V lost 7 bases and J lost 3 bases. This CDR3 has 14 residues. CDR3: CASIRTSGLYEQYV. DNA of the CDR3: TGTGCCAGTATCAGGACTAGCGGGCTCTACGAGCAGTACGTC.

This rearrangement joins TRBV12-3 or TRBV12-4 to TRBJ2-7, with TRBD1 matching over 9 bases. V gave up 5 bases and J gave up 2 bases; unmatched junction bases: 7. The CDR3 runs to 15 residues. CDR3 DNA sequence: TGTGCCAGCAGTATCACCCGGGACAGGGCCTACGAGCAGTACTTC. This gives the protein CASSITRDRAYEQYF.

J is TRBJ1-1 and V is TRBV20-1, with a possible D match to TRBD1 (5 bases). In germline, CDR1 is DFQATT, CDR2 SNEGSKA (reference sequence). V was trimmed by 3 bases and J by 0 bases, leaving 11 bases between them. This CDR3 is 14 amino acids long. The CDR3 loop is CSARGPVVNTEAFF. In DNA, the CDR3 is TGCAGTGCTAGGGGACCAGTCGTGAACACTGAAGCTTTCTTT.

Many counts were recorded for this clonotype. This rearrangement joins TRBV19 to TRBJ2-3; 9 nucleotides align to TRBD1. V trimming: 3 bases; J trimming: 2 bases; junction bases outside the gene matches: 3. CDR1 LNHDA and CDR2 SQIVND come from the germline V gene (reference sequence). The CDR3 extends over 15 amino acids. CDR3 sequence reads: CASSIGTGITDTQYF. As DNA, the CDR3 is TGTGCCAGTAGTATCGGGACAGGGATCACAGATACGCAGTATTTT.

This clonotype occurred a few times. The rearrangement uses TRBV2 and TRBJ1-6; 7 bases map to TRBD1. Germline CDR1 and CDR2: SNHLY and FYNNEI. V shed 5 bases, J shed 7 bases, and the junction held 5 bases outside the gene matches. CDR3 length: 14 amino acids. The CDR3 bases are TGTGCCAGCAGTTCCGGACAGGAGAATTCACCCCTCCACTTT. Translated, it gives CASSSGQENSPLHF.

This clonotype was observed at least ten times. The CDR3 loop is CASSTSYEQYF. The CDR3 DNA sequence: TGTGCCAGCAGCACCTCCTACGAGCAGTACTTC. V is TRBV5-4 and J is TRBJ2-7; D is undetermined. From germline, CDR1 is SGHNT and CDR2 YYREEE (reference sequence). The CDR3 is 11 amino acids. With 4 bases removed from V and 0 bases from J, the gap between germline ends came to 2 bases.

The rearrangement links TRBV19 to TRBJ2-7; D not resolved. The CDR3 loop spans 11 amino acids. Trimming cost V 10 bases and J 4 bases, with 11 bases left between them. Germline loops: CDR1 LNHDA, CDR2 SQIVND (reference sequence). CDR3 protein: CATRRLYEQYF. For the CDR3, the DNA is TGTGCCACCCGGCGGCTATACGAGCAGTACTTC.

The chain combines TRBV2 with TRBJ2-7; 8 nucleotides line up with TRBD2. This CDR3 contains 13 residues. V gave up 7 bases and J gave up 1 base; unmatched junction bases: 3. The germline gives CDR1 SNHLY, CDR2 FYNNEI. CDR3 bases: TGTGCCAGCAAGGCGGGGGGATCCTACGAGCAGTACTTC. It yields the protein CASKAGGSYEQYF.

The CDR3 reads CASSYIPQAGQLYNEQFF. CDR3 DNA sequence: TGTGCCAGCAGTTACATTCCACAGGCGGGACAGCTATACAATGAGCAGTTCTTC. The rearrangement joins TRBV6-2 or TRBV6-3 to TRBJ2-1; perhaps TRBD1 as D (7 bases). V lost 2 bases to trimming and J lost 4 bases, with 21 bases between them. Germline CDR1 is MNHEY and CDR2 is SVGEGT. This CDR3 is built from 18 residues.

The chain carries TRBV19 and TRBJ2-3; tentatively, D is TRBD1 (5 bases). CDR3 length equals 14 residues. Deletions cut 3 bases from V and 2 bases from J, with 9 bases between. Per germline, CDR1 LNHDA and CDR2 SQIVND (reference sequence). The CDR3 region is CASSMGQSTDTQYF. In DNA form, the CDR3 reads TGTGCCAGTAGTATGGGGCAGTCCACAGATACGCAGTATTTT.

This clonotype has only one observation. In DNA form, the CDR3 reads TGTGCCACCAGTGATTTTCGGGACAAGAACACCGGGGAGCTGTTTTTT. Its translation is CATSDFRDKNTGELFF. This sequence joins TRBV24-1 and TRBJ2-2; D might be TRBD1 (6 bases). The germline V gene has CDR1 KGHDR and CDR2 SFDVKD. Trimming stripped 1 base from V and 1 base from J, with 9 bases between. The CDR3 has 16 residues.

This clonotype is labeled as medium-sized. This chain uses TRBV10-3 with TRBJ2-5; 8 bases align to TRBD1. The CDR3 is made up of 16 amino acids. CDR1 is ENHRY and CDR2 is SYGVKD in the germline V gene. V shed 2 bases and J 1 base; nucleotides not matched to a gene: 6. As DNA, the CDR3 is TGTGCCATCAGTGAGGCCCAGGGGGCACTCCAAGAGACCCAGTACTTC. Translated: CAISEAQGALQETQYF.

This clonotype has ten or more counts. The CDR3 region is CASSLGRVWDTQYF. In DNA, the CDR3 is TGTGCCAGCAGTTTAGGTAGGGTTTGGGATACGCAGTATTTT. The gene calls are TRBV27 and TRBJ2-3, with no clear D. Trimming left V 2 bases short and J 6 bases short, with 12 bases between. Per germline, CDR1 MNHEY and CDR2 SMNVEV (reference sequence). The CDR3 covers 14 residues.

This chain links TRBV7-2 with TRBJ1-2; possible D gene TRBD1, 5 bases. The germline V gene encodes CDR1 SGHTA and CDR2 FQGNSA. The CDR3 contains 12 residues. The V gene lost 5 bases and the J gene lost 6 bases, with 10 bases spanning the gap. This CDR3 reads CASSRRGDGYTF. CDR3 sequence (DNA): TGTGCCAGCAGCCGGAGGGGCGATGGCTACACCTTC.

In this sample, this clonotype turned up many times. The conserved phenylalanine or tryptophan is not found at the CDR3 terminus, so this likely reflects a read error. Because the CDR3's place on the DNA is in doubt, the DNA is left out and the CDR3 is given as listed by TCRdb. This chain connects TRBV24-1 to TRBJ2-7; the table's D call of TRBD2 was not tested on the DNA. Per germline, CDR1 KGHDR and CDR2 SFDVKD. The CDR3 is 10 residues long, ends included. This CDR3 is CATSDLRIAG.

This clonotype came up many times. The chain joins TRBV3-1 to TRBJ1-6; the D is unclear. The CDR3 length is 18 residues. Germline V gene sequence: CDR1 LGHDT, CDR2 YNNKEL (reference sequence). V lost 1 base and J lost 0, with 13 bases in between. Written as DNA, the CDR3 is TGTGCCAGCAGCCAAGCCACCGTCGGCAGCTCCTATAATTCACCCCTCCACTTT. It is translated as CASSQATVGSSYNSPLHF.

In this sample, this clonotype turned up many times. The CDR3 DNA follows: TGCAGTGCCACCTCCCCCGGTCCGGGTTTGAACACCGGGGAGCTGTTTTTT. Translation gives CSATSPGPGLNTGELFF. This rearrangement joins TRBV20-1 to TRBJ2-2; D call uncertain. Trimming stripped 6 bases from V and 1 base from J, with 21 bases between. This CDR3 has 17 residues. Germline values: CDR1 DFQATT, CDR2 SNEGSKA (reference sequence).

This clonotype was recorded at least ten times. The gene calls are TRBV4-1 and TRBJ1-6, with 8 bases aligning to TRBD1. This CDR3 has 14 amino acids. The germline V gene has CDR1 MGHRA and CDR2 YSYEKL. V shed 6 bases, J shed 5 bases, and the junction held 3 bases outside the gene matches. Here the CDR3 reads CASRPTGDNSPLHF. The CDR3 nucleotides read TGCGCCAGCAGACCGACAGGGGATAATTCACCCCTCCACTTT.

On this clonotype itself: A much larger clone differs by one base, so this may be a read error. Since the CDR3 does not end with the conserved phenylalanine or tryptophan, this likely comes from a read error. The V gene is TRBV6-1, the J gene TRBJ1-2; 12 nucleotides match TRBD1. CDR3 size: 17 residues. V shed 0 bases and J 8 bases; nucleotides not matched to a gene: 10. CDR1 and CDR2 (germline): MNHNS, SASEGT. CDR3 sequence: CASSEAAGQGAFLGYTL. The CDR3 DNA follows: TGTGCCAGCAGTGAAGCGGCGGGACAGGGGGCTTTTTTAGGCTACACCCTC.

V and J are TRBV7-8 and TRBJ2-5; tentatively, D is TRBD2 (5 bases). The assigned J gene may be wrong: the sequence end matches TRBJ2-1 better. This CDR3 region has 12 residues. Germline loops: CDR1 SGHVS, CDR2 FQNEAQ. The CDR3 sequence: CASSQGEREQFF. CDR3 coding DNA: TGTGCCAGCAGCCAAGGCGAGCGGGAGCAGTTCTTC.

This clonotype was detected ten times or more. This chain links TRBV4-1 with TRBJ2-3; D remains unclear. The CDR3 sequence is 11 residues long. CDR1 and CDR2 from the germline V gene are MGHRA and YSYEKL. Trimming removed 0 bases at V and 8 bases at J, with 3 bases between. The CDR3 loop reads CASSQDGTQYF. The DNA of the CDR3 is TGCGCCAGCAGCCAAGACGGTACGCAGTATTTT.

This clonotype was counted only a few times. V gene TRBV10-3 combines with J gene TRBJ2-3; a possible D gene is TRBD2 (5 bases). Trimming removed 2 bases at V and 0 bases at J, with 9 bases between. CDR3 length: 15 residues. Germline CDR1 reads ENHRY; CDR2 reads SYGVKD. CDR3 DNA: TGTGCCATCAGTGAGGGACGGGAAAGCACAGATACGCAGTATTTT. Protein product: CAISEGRESTDTQYF.

The table lists this clonotype with many counts. This rearrangement joins TRBV5-1 to TRBJ2-7; 9 bases agree with TRBD2. Germline V CDR1 and CDR2: SGHRS, YFSETQ. V lost 0 bases and J lost 7; bases outside the gene matches: 8. This CDR3 region has 15 residues. As DNA, the CDR3 is TGCGCCAGCAGCTTGGGGTCTAGCGGGGCTCTTGAGCAGTACTTC. This gives the protein CASSLGSSGALEQYF.

Concerning this clonotype: A much more abundant neighbour one base away suggests this may be a read error. CDR3 in DNA: TGTGCCAGCAGCCCGGAATCCTGGAGACAGAACACTGAAGCTTTCTTT. Translating gives CASSPESWRQNTEAFF. The chain uses TRBV4-2 and TRBJ1-1; D is unresolved. Germline CDR1 LGHNA, CDR2 YNFKEQ. Trimming left V 4 bases short and J 1 base short, with 16 bases between. The CDR3 sequence is 16 residues long.